This TCR beta chain was sequenced in a study of T-cell reconstitution after alpha-beta-depleted transplantation in children. TCRbeta library preparation incorporated unique molecular identifiers. TCRdb analysed the PCR reads with MiXCR anew, one entry per CDR3 protein. The repertoire holds fewer than 550,000 distinct CDR3 sequences, with 11% as singletons. The CDR3 loop spans 18 amino acids. The receptor comes from a human donor who donated a stem cell graft to a child with acute myeloid leukemia. The chain combines TRBV12-2 with TRBJ2-1; the D call in the table, TRBD1, was not verified against the DNA. TRBV12-2 is a pseudogene segment. The sample in question was PBMCs from the stem cell graft donor, obtained from the stem cell graft. The CDR3 coding sequence is TGTGCAAGTCGCTTAGTGTTGGGCGGGAGGAGCTCCTACAATGAGCAGTTCTTC. Protein: CASRLVLGGRSSYNEQFF.